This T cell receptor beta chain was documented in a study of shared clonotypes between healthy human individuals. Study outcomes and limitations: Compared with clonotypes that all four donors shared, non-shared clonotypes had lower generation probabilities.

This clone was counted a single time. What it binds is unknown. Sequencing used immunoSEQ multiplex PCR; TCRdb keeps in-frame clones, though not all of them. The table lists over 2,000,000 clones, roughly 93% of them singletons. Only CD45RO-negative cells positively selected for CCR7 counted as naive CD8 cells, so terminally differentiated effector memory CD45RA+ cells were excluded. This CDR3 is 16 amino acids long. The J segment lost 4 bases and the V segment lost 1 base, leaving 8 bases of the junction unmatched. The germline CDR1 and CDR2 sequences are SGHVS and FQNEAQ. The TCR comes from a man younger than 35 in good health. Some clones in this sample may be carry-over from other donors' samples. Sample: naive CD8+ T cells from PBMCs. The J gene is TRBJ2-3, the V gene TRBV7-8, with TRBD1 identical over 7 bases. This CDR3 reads CASSLGAGGGSDTQYF. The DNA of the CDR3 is TGTGCCAGCAGCTTAGGTGCAGGGGGTGGGTCAGATACGCAGTATTTT.